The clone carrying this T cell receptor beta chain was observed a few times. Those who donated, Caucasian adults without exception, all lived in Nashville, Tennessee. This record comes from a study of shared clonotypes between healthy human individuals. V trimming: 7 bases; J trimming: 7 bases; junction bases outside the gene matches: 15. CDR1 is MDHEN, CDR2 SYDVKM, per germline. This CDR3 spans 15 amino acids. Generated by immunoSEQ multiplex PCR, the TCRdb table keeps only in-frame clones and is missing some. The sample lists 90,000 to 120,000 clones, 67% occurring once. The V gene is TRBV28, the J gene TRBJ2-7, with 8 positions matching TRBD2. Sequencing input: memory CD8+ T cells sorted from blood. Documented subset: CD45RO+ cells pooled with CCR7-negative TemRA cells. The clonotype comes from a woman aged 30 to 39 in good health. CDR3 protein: CASKKAGETSGEQYF. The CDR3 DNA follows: TGTGCCAGCAAGAAAGCGGGAGAGACCTCTGGGGAGCAGTACTTC.